Below, 22 T cell receptor beta chains from the same sample are listed, as sequenced in a study of glioma-infiltrating T cells. TCR alpha and beta CDR3 regions were amplified from RNA using iRepertoire nested multiplex PCR. TCRdb passed the multiplex PCR reads through MiXCR, listing each CDR3 protein once. The table lists around 190,000 distinct CDR3 sequences, over 25% of them singletons, with roughly a fifth in the top ten. Sequencing was carried out using glioma tissue, nonneoplastic brain tissue, or PBMCs (not recorded which). The receptors come from a human donor with low-grade glioma or glioblastoma, undergoing nonglioma brain surgery, or in good health (not recorded which).

This clonotype was seen many times. V is TRBV20-1 and J is TRBJ2-7; possibly TRBD1 for D (6 bases). CDR3 length: 11 residues. V dropped 5 bases and J dropped 3 bases, with 8 bases sitting between them. Germline V gene data show CDR1 as DFQATT and CDR2 as SNEGSKA (reference sequence). This chain's CDR3 is CSAGDIYEQYF. The CDR3 nucleotides read TGCAGTGCTGGGGACATCTACGAGCAGTACTTC.

The sample holds many counts of this clonotype. This sequence joins TRBV6-6 and TRBJ2-3; no reliable D call. Germline CDR1 and CDR2: MNHNY and SVGAGI (reference sequence). The CDR3 is 14 residues long. The V and J ends lost 1 base and 1 base respectively, with 6 bases between them. The DNA for the CDR3 is TGTGCCAGCAGTTACTTCAAAGGCACAGATACGCAGTATTTT. Translated: CASSYFKGTDTQYF.

The rearrangement joins TRBV27 to TRBJ1-1; a possible D gene is TRBD1 (6 bases). CDR3 size: 15 residues. V lost 0 bases and J lost 5, with 13 bases in between. In germline, CDR1 is MNHEY, CDR2 SMNVEV (reference sequence). CDR3 in DNA: TGTGCCAGCAGTTTATCGGGGGGGGGGGCAACTGAAGCTTTCTTT. Its translation: CASSLSGGGATEAFF.

This chain's CDR3 is CASSLVGDRGREQYF. The CDR3 nucleotides are TGTGCCAGCAGCTTGGTAGGGGACAGGGGGCGCGAGCAGTACTTC. V usage is TRBV5-4 and J usage is TRBJ2-7, with 12 bases aligning to TRBD1. J was trimmed by 6 bases and V by 0 bases; bases with no gene match: 4. This CDR3 contains 15 residues. Germline V gene lookup returns CDR1 SGHNT and CDR2 YYREEE (reference sequence).

This clonotype has a count of ten or more. This sequence joins TRBV12-3 or TRBV12-4 and TRBJ2-3; the match to TRBD2 covers 9 bases. The ends lost 4 bases at V and 3 bases at J; junction bases unmatched: 5. The CDR3 length is 15 residues. The CDR3 DNA reads as TGTGCCAGCAGTTCTAGCGGGATATTTACAGATACGCAGTATTTT. The encoded protein is CASSSSGIFTDTQYF.

This clonotype appeared a single time. This could be a read error, since a much larger clone is one nucleotide away. V usage is TRBV6-5 and J usage is TRBJ1-4, with D hard to call. Between the trimmed V and J ends, which lost 2 bases and 2 bases, there was a span of 12 bases. CDR3 length equals 16 residues. Germline values: CDR1 MNHEY, CDR2 SVGAGI. CDR3 sequence reads: CASSYRMRATNEKLFF. CDR3 in DNA: TGTGCCAGCAGTTACAGAATGAGGGCTACTAATGAAAAACTGTTTTTT.

The V and J genes are TRBV28 and TRBJ2-7, with D maybe TRBD2 (5 bases). Per germline, CDR1 MDHEN and CDR2 SYDVKM. Trimming stripped 6 bases from V and 2 bases from J, with 8 bases between. The CDR3 is 12 amino acids. The CDR3 loop reads CASSSRAYEQYF. For the CDR3, the DNA is TGTGCCAGCAGCTCGAGGGCCTACGAGCAGTACTTC.

Ten or more counts support this clonotype. The chain is built from TRBV6-1 and TRBJ2-7; TRBD2 aligns across 8 bases. V shed 5 bases and J 2 bases; nucleotides not matched to a gene: 8. CDR1 and CDR2 from the germline V gene are MNHNS and SASEGT. The CDR3 length is 15 residues. CDR3 loop: CASSYGSGATYEQYF. The CDR3 DNA sequence: TGTGCCAGCAGTTATGGTAGCGGGGCGACCTACGAGCAGTACTTC.

The chain recombines TRBV27 with TRBJ1-1; D is ambiguous. V gave up 9 bases and J gave up 6 bases, with 20 bases separating them. The CDR3 is made up of 14 amino acids. Germline CDR1 MNHEY, CDR2 SMNVEV (reference sequence). CDR3 loop: CASLRAGIVAEAFF. CDR3 DNA sequence: TGTGCCAGTTTAAGGGCAGGCATCGTCGCTGAAGCTTTCTTT.

This clonotype was seen ten or more times. The gene calls are TRBV5-4 and TRBJ2-5; weak D call: TRBD1 (6 bases). Germline CDR1 SGHNT, CDR2 YYREEE (reference sequence). The CDR3 has 14 amino acids. Trimming stripped 0 bases from V and 3 bases from J, with 9 bases between. The CDR3 nucleotides are TGTGCCAGCAGCTTGGCAGGGGCCAAAGAGACCCAGTACTTC. Residues: CASSLAGAKETQYF.

This chain links TRBV7-9 with TRBJ2-3; a weak D match, TRBD1 (6 bases). The germline V gene encodes CDR1 SEHNR and CDR2 FQNEAQ (reference sequence). V dropped 5 bases and J dropped 3 bases, with 15 bases sitting between them. The length of the CDR3 is 15 residues. DNA for the CDR3: TGTGCCAGCAGCCTAGGGGGAGCGGAAACAGATACGCAGTATTTT. It encodes CASSLGGAETDTQYF.

Concerning this clonotype: One junction end does not reproduce the germline sequence, and a read error may be involved. This chain connects TRBV7-2 to TRBJ1-1; maybe TRBD1 (6 bases). Germline CDR1 reads SGHTA; CDR2 reads FQGNSA. This CDR3 is 13 amino acids long. CDR3 loop: CVSSIQGGTEAFF. The CDR3 DNA reads TGTGTCAGCAGTATACAGGGCGGCACTGAAGCTTTCTTT.

V and J are TRBV5-1 and TRBJ2-1; 8 nucleotides match TRBD2. Trimming removed 4 bases from V and 6 bases from J; junction bases left unmatched: 18. Germline CDR1 is SGHRS and CDR2 is YFSETQ. CDR3 size: 18 residues. The CDR3 nucleotides read TGCGCCAGCAGCAAGGGCCCGGGACTAGGTATAGAAGGCAATGAGCAGTTCTTC. Residues: CASSKGPGLGIEGNEQFF.

This clonotype was recorded many times. The chain uses TRBV3-1 and TRBJ1-6, with unresolved D. Germline V gene sequence: CDR1 LGHDT, CDR2 YNNKEL (reference sequence). This CDR3 contains 16 residues. Trimming left V 1 base short and J 4 bases short, with 11 bases between. The CDR3 nucleotides read TGTGCCAGCAGCCAAGTCGGAGGTGTATATAATTCACCCCTCCACTTT. Translating gives CASSQVGGVYNSPLHF.

The sample holds a few counts of this clonotype. The CDR3 DNA is TGCAGTGCTAGGGGCCGGGGAGACAGGGTGGGGACCTGGGGCACAGATACGCAGTATTTT. Translation: CSARGRGDRVGTWGTDTQYF. The rearrangement joins TRBV20-1 to TRBJ2-3; TRBD1 agrees at 7 bases. Germline CDR1 is DFQATT and CDR2 is SNEGSKA (reference sequence). The V and J ends lost 3 bases and 1 base, in that order; junction bases with no gene match: 22. The CDR3 has 20 residues.

This clonotype was detected only a few times. This chain joins TRBV5-1 and TRBJ1-1; D remains ambiguous. Trimming cost V 0 bases and J 2 bases, with 11 bases left between them. In germline, CDR1 is SGHRS, CDR2 YFSETQ. The CDR3 spans 15 residues. The CDR3 bases are TGCGCCAGCAGCTTGGAGCCAGGAGGAAACACTGAAGCTTTCTTT. It yields the protein CASSLEPGGNTEAFF.

This clonotype was seen ten or more times. The rearrangement joins TRBV6-1 to TRBJ2-5, with 12 bases aligning to TRBD2. Germline values: CDR1 MNHNS, CDR2 SASEGT. This CDR3 region has 16 residues. J was trimmed by 7 bases and V by 2 bases; bases with no gene match: 8. The CDR3 nucleotides read TGTGCCAGCAGTGAAAGGGAGACTAGCGGGAGTGTGACCCAGTACTTC. It codes for CASSERETSGSVTQYF.

This clonotype was recorded many times. This chain links TRBV6-1 with TRBJ2-7; D is unclear. Trimming removed 4 bases from V and 4 bases from J, with 11 bases in between. Germline V gene sequence: CDR1 MNHNS, CDR2 SASEGT. The CDR3 runs to 13 residues. The CDR3 loop is CASSVIQLYEQYF. The CDR3 coding sequence is TGTGCCAGCAGTGTTATACAGCTATACGAGCAGTACTTC.

For this clonotype: A clone one base away is much larger, so this may be a read error. The chain combines TRBV15 with TRBJ2-4, with 10 bases that match TRBD1. CDR3 length: 17 amino acids. CDR1 LNHNV and CDR2 YYDKDF come from the germline V gene (reference sequence). The CDR3 region is CATSRDKNRDRGNIRYF. The CDR3 region has the DNA TGTGCCACCAGCAGAGACAAGAACCGGGACAGGGGTAACATTCGGTACTTC.

This clonotype was detected a few times. V gene TRBV4-1 combines with J gene TRBJ2-6; D is unclear. This CDR3 is built from 15 residues. Trimming cost V 1 base and J 2 bases, with 6 bases left between them. Per germline, CDR1 MGHRA and CDR2 YSYEKL. CDR3 residues: CASSQVGPGANVLTF. DNA of the CDR3: TGCGCCAGCAGCCAAGTAGGCCCTGGGGCCAACGTCCTGACTTTC.

This clonotype appeared many times. The rearrangement links TRBV19 to TRBJ2-1; unclear D gene. CDR1 and CDR2 (germline): LNHDA, SQIVND (reference sequence). CDR3 length equals 15 residues. The V and J ends lost 7 bases and 4 bases respectively, with 17 bases between them. The CDR3 here is CASTPSLERYNEQFF. CDR3 sequence (DNA): TGTGCCAGTACCCCTTCGCTGGAGAGATACAATGAGCAGTTCTTC.

This clonotype was seen ten or more times. V and J are TRBV6-1 and TRBJ2-3; 10 nucleotides agree with TRBD2. V trimming: 3 bases; J trimming: 1 base; junction bases outside the gene matches: 4. This CDR3 has 16 amino acids. Germline assignment: CDR1 MNHNS and CDR2 SASEGT. The CDR3 loop reads CASSEPSGGGTDTQYF. The CDR3 DNA is TGTGCCAGCAGTGAGCCGAGCGGGGGGGGCACAGATACGCAGTATTTT.